This T cell receptor (beta chain) was recovered during a study of T cells in Graves' hyperthyroidism and ophthalmopathy. General study findings and limits: Blood held most thyroid clonotypes expanded above 0.001 frequency.

It was RNA transcripts that yielded the amplified TCR beta CDR3 regions. HTBI primers were the set used in a first-round RT-PCR of the TCR CDR3. Via MiXCR, TCRdb re-called the multiplex PCR reads, giving one row per CDR3 protein. Of about 370,000 distinct CDR3 sequences listed, about 16% are singletons. Trimming took off 8 bases at V and 2 bases at J, with 18 bases between the two ends. The CDR3 has 15 residues. Germline lookup yields CDR1 LNHDA and CDR2 SQIVND (reference sequence). The sample holds many counts of this clonotype. The antigen remains undetermined. In making diagnoses, clinical symptoms, serum thyroxine and TRAb, thyroid ultrasound and orbital computed tomography were all used.

This clonotype was obtained from a woman aged 60-75 years with Graves' ophthalmopathy. The specimen sequenced was blood. The chain carries TRBV19 and TRBJ1-2; D uncertain. The chain's CDR3 is CASDPAIGENYGYTF. DNA of the CDR3: TGTGCCAGTGACCCTGCCATCGGGGAAAACTATGGCTACACCTTC.